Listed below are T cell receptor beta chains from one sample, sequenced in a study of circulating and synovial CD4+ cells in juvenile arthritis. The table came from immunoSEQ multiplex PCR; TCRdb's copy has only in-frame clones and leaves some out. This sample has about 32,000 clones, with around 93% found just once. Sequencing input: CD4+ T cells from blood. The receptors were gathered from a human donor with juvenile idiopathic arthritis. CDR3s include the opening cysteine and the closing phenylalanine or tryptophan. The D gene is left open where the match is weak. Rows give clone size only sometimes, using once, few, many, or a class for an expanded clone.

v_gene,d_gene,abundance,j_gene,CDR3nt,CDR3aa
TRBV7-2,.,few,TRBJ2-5,TGTGCCAGCAGCTTAGTCGGGAGCGGCTTTGGGTATACCCAAGAGACCCAGTACTTC,CASSLVGSGFGYTQETQYF
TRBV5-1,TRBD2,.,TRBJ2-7,TGCGCCAGCAGCTTGACCCGGGGGAGGGAACCCTCGACCGAGCAGTACTTC,CASSLTRGREPSTEQYF
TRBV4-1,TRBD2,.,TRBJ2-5,TGCGCCAGCAGCCCCGAAGGGGCTAGCGGGAGTGGAGAGACCCAGTACTTC,CASSPEGASGSGETQYF
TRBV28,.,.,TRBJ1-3,TGTGCCAGCAGGCTACCTAGGCCCTGGAACACCATATATTTT,CASRLPRPWNTIYF
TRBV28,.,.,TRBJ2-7,TGTGCCAGCAGTTTTAGATTCGAGCAGTACTTC,CASSFRFEQYF
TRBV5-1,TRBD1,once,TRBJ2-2,TGCGCCAGCGGGGCACAGGGGAAGACCAACACCGGGGAGCTGTTTTTT,CASGAQGKTNTGELFF
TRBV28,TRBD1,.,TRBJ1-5,TGTGCCAGCAGCGACAGGGGGGCCTTGATGCCCCAGCATTTT,CASSDRGALMPQHF
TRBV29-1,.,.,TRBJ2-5,TGCAGCGTTACAGGTGGGAAAGAGACCCAGTACTTC,CSVTGGKETQYF
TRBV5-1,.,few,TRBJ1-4,TGCGCCAGCAGTTTTGGGCAGGGTGGTGAAAAACTGTTTTTT,CASSFGQGGEKLFF
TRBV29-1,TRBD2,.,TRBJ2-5,TGCAGCGTTCGAACCCCAGCGGGAGCGTGGGAGACCCAGTACTTC,CSVRTPAGAWETQYF
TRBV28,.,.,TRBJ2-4,TGTGCCAGCCATAACAGGGCCCTGGGTATTCAGTACTTC,CASHNRALGIQYF
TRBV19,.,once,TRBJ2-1,TGTGCCAGTAGTTTTCAGGGCGTTAACAATGAGCAGTTCTTC,CASSFQGVNNEQFF
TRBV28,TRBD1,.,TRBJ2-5,TGTGCCAGCAGCCCCCCCGGGACAGGGGAAGAGACCCAGTACTTC,CASSPPGTGEETQYF
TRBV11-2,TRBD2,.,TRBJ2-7,TGTGCCAGCAGCTTAGACGTTATGGGACTAGCGGGACCTAGGGACGAGCAGTACTTC,CASSLDVMGLAGPRDEQYF
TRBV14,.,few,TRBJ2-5,TGTGCCAGCAGCCAACGGGACAAATCAGCTTACTTC,CASSQRDKSAYF
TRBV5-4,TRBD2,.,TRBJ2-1,TGTGCCAGCAGCTCTCGGGGCGGGAGGGGAAATGAGCAGTTCTTC,CASSSRGGRGNEQFF
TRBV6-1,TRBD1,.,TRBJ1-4,TGTGCCAGCAGTGGGGGGAAAGGGGGCAATGAAAAACTGTTTTTT,CASSGGKGGNEKLFF
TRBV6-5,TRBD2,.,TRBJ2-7,TGTGCCAGCAGTTACGGTCGACTAGCGGGAGAGCAGTACTTC,CASSYGRLAGEQYF
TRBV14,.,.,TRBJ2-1,TGTGCCAGCAGCCCCCTCGGGCCGGGAAATGAGCAGTTCTTC,CASSPLGPGNEQFF
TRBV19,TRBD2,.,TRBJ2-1,TGTGCCAGTAGGGCCGGGACTAGCGGGAGAGGGAATGAGCAGTTCTTC,CASRAGTSGRGNEQFF
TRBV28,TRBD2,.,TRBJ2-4,TGTGCCAGCGGGAGGGTAGCCAAAAACATTCAGTACTTC,CASGRVAKNIQYF
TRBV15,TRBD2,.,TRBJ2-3,TGTGCCACCAGCAGGGGGGGGTCGCTCACAGATACGCAGTATTTT,CATSRGGSLTDTQYF
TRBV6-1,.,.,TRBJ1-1,TGTGCCAGCAGTGAAGTAGGGAGCACTGAAGCTTTCTTT,CASSEVGSTEAFF
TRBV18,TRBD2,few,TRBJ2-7,TGTGCCAGCTCACCCCGGACTAGCTTCTCCTACGAGCAGTACTTC,CASSPRTSFSYEQYF
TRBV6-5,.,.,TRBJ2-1,TGTGCCAGCAGTTACTCGACTAGGGGTTCCTACAATGAGCAGTTCTTC,CASSYSTRGSYNEQFF
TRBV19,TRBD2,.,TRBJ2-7,TGCGCCAGTAGTAGCCGCCCGGGGGGGCGGGAGCAGTACTTC,CASSSRPGGREQYF
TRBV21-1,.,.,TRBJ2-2,TGTGCCAGCAGCAAAGTCCCACTAGCGGAGGCGAACACCGGGGAGCTGTTTTTT,CASSKVPLAEANTGELFF
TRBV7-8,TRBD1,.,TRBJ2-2,TGTGCCAGCAGCCCTGACAGGGTTATTACCGGGGAGCTGTTTTTT,CASSPDRVITGELFF
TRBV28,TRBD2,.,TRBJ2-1,TGTGCCAGCAGTTTAGGCGGGAGGGCACGCAATGAGCAGTTCTTC,CASSLGGRARNEQFF
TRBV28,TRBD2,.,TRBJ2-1,TGTGCCAGCAGTCCGCACCCCGGGACTAACAATGAGCAGTTCTTC,CASSPHPGTNNEQFF
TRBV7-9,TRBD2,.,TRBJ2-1,TGTGCCAGCAGCTTAAAACTGGGACTAGCGGGAGCCAATGAGCAGTTCTTC,CASSLKLGLAGANEQFF
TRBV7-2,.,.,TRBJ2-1,TGTGCCAGCAGCTTATACGGAGATTACAATGAGCAGTTCTTC,CASSLYGDYNEQFF
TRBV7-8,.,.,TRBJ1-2,TGTGCCAGCAGATCTCAGGGGATAGGCGGCTACACCTTC,CASRSQGIGGYTF
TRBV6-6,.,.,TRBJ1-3,TGTGCCAGCAGTCCACAGGTTCTCTCTGGAAACACCATATATTTT,CASSPQVLSGNTIYF
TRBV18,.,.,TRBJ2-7,TGTGCCAGCTCACCTCAGGGGGGCGGCGAGCAGTACTTC,CASSPQGGGEQYF
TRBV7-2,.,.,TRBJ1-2,TGTGCCAGCACCCCGGCGGGGGGTTTCTATGGCTACACCTTC,CASTPAGGFYGYTF
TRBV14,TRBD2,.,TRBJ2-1,TGTGCCAGCAGCCAAGATCTAGCGGGAGGAAACTACAATGAGCAGTTCTTC,CASSQDLAGGNYNEQFF
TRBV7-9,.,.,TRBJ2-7,TGTGCCAGCAGCTTACGGGACTTCTCCTACGAGCAGTACTTC,CASSLRDFSYEQYF
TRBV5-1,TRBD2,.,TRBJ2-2,TGCGCCAGCAGCTTCCGGACTACTAGCGGACCCACCGGGGAGCTGTTTTTT,CASSFRTTSGPTGELFF
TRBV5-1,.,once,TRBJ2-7,TGCGCCAGCAGTCCTGAGGGTAACTACGAGCAGTACTTC,CASSPEGNYEQYF
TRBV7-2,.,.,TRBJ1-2,TGTGCCAGCAGCTTAGCGGGCAGGGCAAACTATGGCTACACCTTC,CASSLAGRANYGYTF
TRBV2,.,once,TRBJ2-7,TGTGCCAGCAGTGACCTGGTCGACAGTCCTTACGAGCAGTACTTC,CASSDLVDSPYEQYF
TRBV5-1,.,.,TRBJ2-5,TGCGCCAGCAGCTTCGACATCCAAGAGACCCAGTACTTC,CASSFDIQETQYF
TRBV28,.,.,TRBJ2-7,TGTGCCAGCAGTTCCCATCAGGGTGACGAGCAGTACTTC,CASSSHQGDEQYF
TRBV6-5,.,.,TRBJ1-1,TGTGCCAGCAGTTACCTGCATGAGGACTCGAACACTGAAGCTTTCTTT,CASSYLHEDSNTEAFF
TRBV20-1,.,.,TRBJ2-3,TGCAGTGCCAAGATAGCAGATACGCAGTATTTT,CSAKIADTQYF
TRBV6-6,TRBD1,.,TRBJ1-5,TGTGCCAGCACCACAGGGGATAGCAATCAGCCCCAGCATTTT,CASTTGDSNQPQHF
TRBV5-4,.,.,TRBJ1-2,TGTGCCAGTGGGGAGGGTCCAGGGACCTATGGCTACACCTTC,CASGEGPGTYGYTF
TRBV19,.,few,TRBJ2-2,TGTGCCAGTAGTACTTGGGACAACCCCGGGGAGCTGTTTTTT,CASSTWDNPGELFF
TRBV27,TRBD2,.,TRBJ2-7,TGTGCCAGCAGTTTATCCACGGGAGGGCCCTACGAGCAGTACTTC,CASSLSTGGPYEQYF
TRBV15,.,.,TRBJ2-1,TGTGCCACCAGTCGCGGGAACTCAGGCAATGAGCAGTTCTTC,CATSRGNSGNEQFF
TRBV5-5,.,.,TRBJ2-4,TGTGCCAGCAGCTTGGTTACAGGCGGTATCGCCATTCAGTACTTC,CASSLVTGGIAIQYF
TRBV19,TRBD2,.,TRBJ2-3,TGTGCCAGTAAGCGGGAGTTACTGACAGATACGCAGTATTTT,CASKRELLTDTQYF
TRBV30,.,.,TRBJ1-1,TGTGCCTGGAGCCAGGTGGCCACTGAAGCTTTCTTT,CAWSQVATEAFF
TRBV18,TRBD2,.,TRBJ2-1,TGTGCCAGCTCACCACCCGGAACTAGCGGAGTGAGCTCGCAGTTCTTC,CASSPPGTSGVSSQFF
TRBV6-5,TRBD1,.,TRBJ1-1,TGTGCCAGCAGTCTGGGACAGGGGAGGACTGAAGCTTTCTTT,CASSLGQGRTEAFF
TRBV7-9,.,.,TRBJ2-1,TGTGCCAGAGGGGGTAGCTCCTACAATGAGCAGTTCTTC,CARGGSSYNEQFF
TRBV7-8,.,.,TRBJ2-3,TGTGCCAGCACCCCATTAGCGTATACCGTGAGAGATACGCAGTATTTT,CASTPLAYTVRDTQYF